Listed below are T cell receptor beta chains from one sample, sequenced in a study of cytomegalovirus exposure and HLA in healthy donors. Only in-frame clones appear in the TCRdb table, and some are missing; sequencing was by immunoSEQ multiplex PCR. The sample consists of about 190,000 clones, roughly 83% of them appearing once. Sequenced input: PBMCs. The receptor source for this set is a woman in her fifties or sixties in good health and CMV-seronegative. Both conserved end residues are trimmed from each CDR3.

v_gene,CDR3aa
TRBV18,ASSPKYSGTGSYEQY
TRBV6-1,ASSVIGNQPQH
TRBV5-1,ASSPLGDFGANVLT
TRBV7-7,ASSILAGALNEQF
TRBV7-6,ASSRNSNQRGELF
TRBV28,ASSPIPSSGRPRAQH
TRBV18,ASSPPSVASYNEQF
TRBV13,ASTEFLGGGHTDTQY
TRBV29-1,SVGKLAGSPNEQF
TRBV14,ASSQALLAGGEQY
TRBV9,ASSDGNTDTQY
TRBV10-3,AISDVSGGTDTQY
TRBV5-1,ASSVGKDTEAF
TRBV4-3,ASSQDRTEGPNTEAF
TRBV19,ASSIDGTGGQPQH
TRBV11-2,ASSSPGVAGVYEQY
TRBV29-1,SAGQTYEQY
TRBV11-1,ASSRTGIRYEQY
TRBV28,ASSFAGGGSYEQY
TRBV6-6,ASSYSDRTNEKLF
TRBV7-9,ASSSVTTSGANVLT
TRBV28,ASRSQGQSGSNYGYT
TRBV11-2,ASSPGTGSNQPQH
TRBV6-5,ATTPTTTNEKLF
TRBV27,ASSSSGAGPDTQY
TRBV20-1,SARERSRQF
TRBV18,ASSPLDSHTDTQY